Below, one T cell receptor beta chain is given with its context. This CDR3 contains 15 residues. The ends were cut back, 3 bases at V and 5 bases at J, with 11 bases in the middle. In germline, CDR1 is SNHLY, CDR2 FYNNEI. This specimen belongs to a study of OX40 agonist ivuxolimab in advanced cancers. TCRdb's table, derived via immunoSEQ multiplex PCR, lists solely in-frame clones and lacks some. The sample has some 96,000 clones, roughly 83% seen once. This receptor was taken from an adult with an advanced solid tumor such as melanoma, head and neck, liver or kidney cancer. Sequenced here: CD4+ or CD8+ T cells sorted from blood, sampled in a trial of the OX40 agonist ivuxolimab. The chain recombines TRBV2 with TRBJ1-6; no definite D call. CDR3 in amino acids: CASSEVSFDNSPLHF. CDR3 DNA: TGTGCCAGCAGTGAGGTTTCCTTTGATAATTCACCCCTCCACTTT.